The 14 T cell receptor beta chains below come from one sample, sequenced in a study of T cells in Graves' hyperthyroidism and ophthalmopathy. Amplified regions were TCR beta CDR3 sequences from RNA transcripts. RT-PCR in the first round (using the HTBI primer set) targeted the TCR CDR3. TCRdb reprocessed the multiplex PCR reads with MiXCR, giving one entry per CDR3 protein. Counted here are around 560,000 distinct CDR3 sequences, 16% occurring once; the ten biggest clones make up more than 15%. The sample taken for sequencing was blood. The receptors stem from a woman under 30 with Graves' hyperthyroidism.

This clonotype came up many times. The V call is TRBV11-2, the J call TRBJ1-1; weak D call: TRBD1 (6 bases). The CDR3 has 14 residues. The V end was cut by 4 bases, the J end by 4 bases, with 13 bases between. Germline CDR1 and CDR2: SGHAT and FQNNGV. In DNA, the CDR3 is TGTGCCAGCAGCTCACAAAAGGACAGCACTGAAGCTTTCTTT. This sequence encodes CASSSQKDSTEAFF. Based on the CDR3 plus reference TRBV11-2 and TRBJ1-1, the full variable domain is EAGVAQSPRYKIIEKRQSVAFWCNPISGHATLYWYQQILGQGPKLLIQFQNNGVVDDSQLPKDRFSAERLKGVDSTLKIQPAKLEDSAVYLCASSSQKDSTEAFFGQGTRLTVV.

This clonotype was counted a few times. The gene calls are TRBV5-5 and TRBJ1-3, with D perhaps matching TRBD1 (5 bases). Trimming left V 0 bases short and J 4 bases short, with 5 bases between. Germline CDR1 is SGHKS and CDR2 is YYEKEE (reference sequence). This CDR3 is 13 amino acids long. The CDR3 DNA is TGTGCCAGCAGCTTGGAGGGGGGAAACACCATATATTTT. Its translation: CASSLEGGNTIYF.

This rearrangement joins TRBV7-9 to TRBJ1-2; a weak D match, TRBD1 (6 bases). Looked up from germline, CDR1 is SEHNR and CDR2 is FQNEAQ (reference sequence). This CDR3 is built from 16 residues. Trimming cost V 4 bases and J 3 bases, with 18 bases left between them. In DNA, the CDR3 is TGTGCCAGCAGCTCGGGCGGCAGGGGCACCCACTATGGCTACACCTTC. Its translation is CASSSGGRGTHYGYTF.

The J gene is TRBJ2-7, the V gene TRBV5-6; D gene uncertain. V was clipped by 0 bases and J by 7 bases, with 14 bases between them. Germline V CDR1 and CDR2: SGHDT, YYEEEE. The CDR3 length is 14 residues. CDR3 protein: CASSLALTTREQYF. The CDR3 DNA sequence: TGTGCCAGCAGCTTGGCTTTAACGACAAGGGAGCAGTACTTC.

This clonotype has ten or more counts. The CDR3 reads CASSSGELAKNIQYF. As DNA, the CDR3 is TGTGCCAGCAGTTCCGGGGAACTAGCCAAAAACATTCAGTACTTC. V and J are TRBV28 and TRBJ2-4; weak D call: TRBD2 (5 bases). Trimming took 4 bases from V and 0 from J, leaving 10 bases between them. This CDR3 contains 15 residues. CDR1 MDHEN and CDR2 SYDVKM come from the germline V gene.

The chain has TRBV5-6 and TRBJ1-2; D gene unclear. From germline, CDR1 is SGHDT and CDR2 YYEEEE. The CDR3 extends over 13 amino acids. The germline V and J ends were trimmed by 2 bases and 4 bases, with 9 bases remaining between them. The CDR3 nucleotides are TGTGCCAGCAGCTTTCCTGGGCCCTATGGCTACACCTTC. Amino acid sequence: CASSFPGPYGYTF.

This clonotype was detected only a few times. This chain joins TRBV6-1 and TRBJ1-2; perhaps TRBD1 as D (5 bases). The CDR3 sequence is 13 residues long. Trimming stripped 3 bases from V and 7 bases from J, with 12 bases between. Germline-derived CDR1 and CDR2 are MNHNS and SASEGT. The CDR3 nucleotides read TGTGCCAGCAGTGACTGGGGCGGCCGTGGCTACACCTTC. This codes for CASSDWGGRGYTF.

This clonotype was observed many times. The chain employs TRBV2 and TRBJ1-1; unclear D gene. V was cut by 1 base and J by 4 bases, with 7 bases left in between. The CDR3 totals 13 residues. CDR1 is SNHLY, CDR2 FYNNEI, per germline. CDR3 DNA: TGTGCCAGCAGTGAAGTTCGGTCCACTGAAGCTTTCTTT. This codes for CASSEVRSTEAFF.

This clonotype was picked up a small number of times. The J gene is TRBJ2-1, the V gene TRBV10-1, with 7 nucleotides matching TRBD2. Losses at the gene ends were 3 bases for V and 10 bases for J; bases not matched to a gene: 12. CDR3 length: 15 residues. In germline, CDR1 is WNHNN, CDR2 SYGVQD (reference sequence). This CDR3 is CASSESSGPGGEQFF. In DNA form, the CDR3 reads TGCGCCAGCAGTGAATCTAGCGGTCCCGGGGGGGAGCAGTTCTTC.

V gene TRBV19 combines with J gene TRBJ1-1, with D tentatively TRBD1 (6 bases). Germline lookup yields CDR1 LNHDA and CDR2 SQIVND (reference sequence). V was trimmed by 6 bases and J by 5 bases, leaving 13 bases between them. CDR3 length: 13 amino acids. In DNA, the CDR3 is TGTGCCAGTAGCGGGGGGCGCAGGACTGAAGCTTTCTTT. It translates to CASSGGRRTEAFF.

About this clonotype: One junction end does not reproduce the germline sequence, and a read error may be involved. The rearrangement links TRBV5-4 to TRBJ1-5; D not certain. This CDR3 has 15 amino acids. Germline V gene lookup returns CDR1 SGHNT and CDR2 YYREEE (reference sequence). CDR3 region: CASSLRRRSNQPLHF. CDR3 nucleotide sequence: TGTGCCAGCAGCTTGCGGAGGCGTAGCAATCAGCCCCTGCATTTT.

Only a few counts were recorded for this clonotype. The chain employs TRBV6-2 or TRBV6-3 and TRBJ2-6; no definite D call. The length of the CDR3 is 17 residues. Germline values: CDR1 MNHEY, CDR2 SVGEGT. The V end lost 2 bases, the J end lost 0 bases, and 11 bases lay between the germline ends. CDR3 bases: TGTGCCAGCAGTTACCCTGATGGGTTCTCTGGGGCCAACGTCCTGACTTTC. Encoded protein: CASSYPDGFSGANVLTF.

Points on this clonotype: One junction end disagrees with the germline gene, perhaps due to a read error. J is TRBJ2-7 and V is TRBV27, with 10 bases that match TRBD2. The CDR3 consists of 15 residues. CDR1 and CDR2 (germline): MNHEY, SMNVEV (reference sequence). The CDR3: CASSLTLAGDHEPYF. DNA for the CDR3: TGTGCCAGCAGTTTAACCCTAGCGGGAGACCACGAGCCGTACTTC.

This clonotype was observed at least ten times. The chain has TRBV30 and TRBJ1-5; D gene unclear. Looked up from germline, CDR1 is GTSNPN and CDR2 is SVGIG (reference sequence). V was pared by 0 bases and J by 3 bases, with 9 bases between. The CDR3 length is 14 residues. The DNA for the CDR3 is TGTGCCTGGAGTGTCCGGCGGGACAATCAGCCCCAGCATTTT. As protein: CAWSVRRDNQPQHF. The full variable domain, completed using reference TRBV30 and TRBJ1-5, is SQTIHQWPATLVQPVGSPLSLECTVEGTSNPNLYWYRQAAGRGLQLLFYSVGIGQISSEVPQNLSASRPQDRQFILSSKKLLLSDSGFYLCAWSVRRDNQPQHFGDGTRLSIL.